These 25 T cell receptor beta chains were sequenced from one sample in a study of T cells in localized non-small cell lung cancer. Assay: immunoSEQ multiplex PCR; the TCRdb copy retains only in-frame clones and omits some. The data show about 7,900 clones, approximately 95% seen once. The sample in question was peripheral blood, obtained before any cancer treatment. The receptor source for this set is a woman aged 35 to 70 with stage I lung adenocarcinoma.

This chain links TRBV9 with TRBJ1-3; D remains unclear. Germline V CDR1 and CDR2: SGDLS, YYNGEE. This CDR3 has 14 residues. The ends were cut back, 2 bases at V and 0 bases at J, with 6 bases in the middle. In DNA, the CDR3 is TGTGCCAGCAGCGTCGCGAGCTCTGGAAACACCATATATTTT. As protein: CASSVASSGNTIYF.

This rearrangement joins TRBV18 to TRBJ2-7; 10 bases align to TRBD1. Germline values: CDR1 KGHSH, CDR2 LQKENI. J lost 5 bases, V lost 1 base, and 5 bases had no gene match. CDR3 length: 15 amino acids. This CDR3 is CASSPQTGGTDEQYF. CDR3 DNA sequence: TGTGCCAGCTCACCACAGACAGGGGGCACCGACGAGCAGTACTTC.

The V and J genes are TRBV11-2 and TRBJ2-5; D possibly corresponds to TRBD2 (6 bases). CDR3 size: 14 residues. CDR1 and CDR2 (germline): SGHAT, FQNNGV. V lost 5 bases and J lost 5, with 15 bases in between. The CDR3 sequence: CASSVGGKGETQYF. CDR3 sequence (DNA): TGTGCCAGCAGCGTGGGGGGAAAGGGGGAGACCCAGTACTTC.

As for this clone: This is likely a read error, given that the CDR3 carries no conserved phenylalanine or tryptophan at its end. The DNA is left out, because the CDR3 cannot be placed on it with certainty; the CDR3 is given as TCRdb lists it. The chain joins TRBV21-1 to TRBJ1-1. TRBV21-1 is given as a pseudogene. The CDR3 is made up of 16 amino acids, end residues included. The CDR3 loop is CASRWVCYTIRTEAFL.

V and J are TRBV2 and TRBJ2-3, with TRBD2 identical over 12 bases. This CDR3 comprises 16 residues. Trimming cost V 5 bases and J 3 bases; bases outside gene matches: 6. Germline V gene lookup returns CDR1 SNHLY and CDR2 FYNNEI. In DNA, the CDR3 is TGTGCCAGCAGTAAACTAGCGGGAGGAGGAACAGATACGCAGTATTTT. It codes for CASSKLAGGGTDTQYF.

The chain joins TRBV7-2 to TRBJ1-3, with 8 bases matching TRBD1. Germline V lookup: CDR1 SGHTA, CDR2 FQGNSA. Trimming cost V 5 bases and J 4 bases; bases outside gene matches: 4. CDR3 length: 14 amino acids. The CDR3 protein is CASSQRQGGNTIYF. Here the CDR3 DNA reads TGTGCCAGCAGCCAGAGACAGGGGGGAAACACCATATATTTT.

The V and J genes are TRBV19 and TRBJ2-3; D not resolved. From germline, CDR1 is LNHDA and CDR2 SQIVND (reference sequence). CDR3 length equals 14 residues. Trimming cost V 6 bases and J 0 bases, with 10 bases left between them. This chain's CDR3 is CASSIYTSTDTQYF. DNA for the CDR3: TGTGCCAGTAGCATCTATACGAGCACAGATACGCAGTATTTT.

This chain connects TRBV7-9 to TRBJ1-6; D remains ambiguous. The CDR3 sequence is 14 residues long. The V and J ends lost 4 bases and 9 bases respectively, with 13 bases between them. CDR1 SEHNR and CDR2 FQNEAQ come from the germline V gene (reference sequence). This chain's CDR3 is CASSSEAGGSPLHF. CDR3 nucleotides: TGTGCCAGCAGCTCCGAAGCGGGTGGTTCACCCCTCCACTTT.

V usage is TRBV7-2 and J usage is TRBJ1-4; D possibly corresponds to TRBD1 (6 bases). The length of the CDR3 is 16 residues. V was shortened by 4 bases and J by 0 bases, with 12 bases between the two germline ends. From germline, CDR1 is SGHTA and CDR2 FQGNSA. The CDR3 is CASSSFGQSTNEKLFF. For the CDR3, the DNA is TGTGCCAGCAGCTCCTTCGGACAGTCAACTAATGAAAAACTGTTTTTT.

The rearrangement uses TRBV15 and TRBJ2-3, with a tentative D call TRBD2 (5 bases). The CDR3 totals 16 residues. The germline gives CDR1 LNHNV, CDR2 YYDKDF (reference sequence). V dropped 0 bases and J dropped 2 bases, with 12 bases sitting between them. CDR3 bases: TGTGCCACCAGCAGAGAGCTTACTAGATTCACAGATACGCAGTATTTT. This gives the protein CATSRELTRFTDTQYF. Full variable domain (outside the CDR3, taken from reference TRBV15 and TRBJ2-3): DAMVIQNPRYQVTQFGKPVTLSCSQTLNHNVMYWYQQKSSQAPKLLFHYYDKDFNNEADTPDNFQSRRPNTSFCFLDIRSPGLGDTAMYLCATSRELTRFTDTQYFGPGTRLTVL.

The J gene is TRBJ2-3, the V gene TRBV27; 9 nucleotides line up with TRBD1. Germline V gene lookup returns CDR1 MNHEY and CDR2 SMNVEV (reference sequence). CDR3 size: 15 residues. V gave up 4 bases and J gave up 3 bases; unmatched junction bases: 5. The CDR3 DNA follows: TGTGCCAGCAGTTCCGGGACAGGGTGGACAGATACGCAGTATTTT. This sequence encodes CASSSGTGWTDTQYF.

This clone was counted once. V usage is TRBV11-3 and J usage is TRBJ1-1, with D perhaps TRBD1 (5 bases). Germline CDR1 SGHNT, CDR2 YENEEA. This CDR3 contains 13 residues. V lost 0 bases, J lost 8 bases, and 10 bases lay in between. CDR3 loop: CASSLDQAGEAFF. The CDR3 region has the DNA TGTGCCAGCAGCTTAGATCAGGCAGGGGAAGCTTTCTTT. Complete variable domain (other parts from reference TRBV11-3 and TRBJ1-1): EAGVVQSPRYKIIEKKQPVAFWCNPISGHNTLYWYLQNLGQGPELLIRYENEEAVDDSQLPKDRFSAERLKGVDSTLKIQPAELGDSAVYLCASSLDQAGEAFFGQGTRLTVV.

In this sample, this clone turned up once. The chain has TRBV5-4 and TRBJ2-1; D uncertain. This CDR3 is built from 15 residues. V lost 0 bases and J lost 6, with 13 bases in between. Germline assignment: CDR1 SGHNT and CDR2 YYREEE (reference sequence). CDR3 nucleotide sequence: TGTGCCAGCAGCTTGGGGCACTCGACAATCAATGAGCAGTTCTTC. Its translation is CASSLGHSTINEQFF.

The V call is TRBV5-4, the J call TRBJ2-3, with 7 bases lining up with TRBD1. After removal of 2 bases from V and 2 bases from J, the junction contained 14 bases not matched to a gene. Germline values: CDR1 SGHNT, CDR2 YYREEE (reference sequence). The CDR3 is 18 residues long. DNA of the CDR3: TGTGCCAGCAGCTTCCTTCCGACGGACAGGTCTGTCACAGATACGCAGTATTTT. It codes for CASSFLPTDRSVTDTQYF.

V gene TRBV19 combines with J gene TRBJ2-7, with D perhaps matching TRBD1 (5 bases). In germline, CDR1 is LNHDA, CDR2 SQIVND (reference sequence). The V end was cut by 4 bases, the J end by 1 base, with 5 bases between. The CDR3 totals 12 residues. The CDR3 protein is CASSTGSYEQYF. The CDR3 bases are TGTGCCAGTAGTACAGGGTCCTACGAGCAGTACTTC.

The CDR3 nucleotides are TGCGCCAGCAGCTTGGGAGGCGAAATCTATGGCTACACCTTC. The encoded protein is CASSLGGEIYGYTF. This chain links TRBV5-1 with TRBJ1-2; D gene unclear. Germline-derived CDR1 and CDR2 are SGHRS and YFSETQ. The CDR3 extends over 14 amino acids. V gave up 0 bases and J gave up 4 bases, with 10 bases separating them.

This sequence joins TRBV27 and TRBJ2-7; no clear D. The CDR3 has 14 residues. V lost 5 bases and J lost 3, with 14 bases in between. Germline assignment: CDR1 MNHEY and CDR2 SMNVEV (reference sequence). CDR3 loop: CASSLKSLYYEQYF. Here the CDR3 DNA reads TGTGCCAGCAGTCTCAAAAGTCTATACTACGAGCAGTACTTC.

The chain joins TRBV18 to TRBJ2-3; 10 bases are a match to TRBD2. V lost 0 bases to trimming and J lost 6 bases; unmatched junction nucleotides: 3. This CDR3 has 15 amino acids. The germline gives CDR1 KGHSH, CDR2 LQKENI. CDR3 in amino acids: CASSPPGLASDTQYF. Written as DNA, the CDR3 is TGTGCCAGCTCACCACCGGGACTAGCGTCTGATACGCAGTATTTT.

The V and J genes are TRBV29-1 and TRBJ1-2, with unresolved D. The V end lost 2 bases, the J end lost 2 bases, and 9 bases lay between the germline ends. The CDR3 is made up of 13 amino acids. Germline CDR1 SQVTM, CDR2 ANQGSEA. CDR3 in amino acids: CSVEFFRNYGYTF. Written as DNA, the CDR3 is TGCAGCGTTGAATTCTTCAGGAACTATGGCTACACCTTC.

J is TRBJ1-2 and V is TRBV12-5, with TRBD1 identical over 8 bases. The germline V gene has CDR1 LGHNT and CDR2 FRNRAP. This CDR3 spans 15 amino acids. With V trimmed by 5 bases and J by 9 bases, 14 bases remained unmatched. CDR3 bases: TGTGCTAGTGGTGGACTCGGGACAGGAACTGTGAGCTACACCTTC. Translation gives CASGGLGTGTVSYTF.

V gene TRBV6-1 combines with J gene TRBJ1-5, with TRBD1 identical over 7 bases. The V and J ends lost 7 bases and 7 bases, in that order; junction bases with no gene match: 10. The V gene's germline CDR1 is MNHNS and CDR2 SASEGT. The CDR3 runs 14 residues. CDR3 residues: CASKPIQGQQPQHF. CDR3 sequence (DNA): TGTGCCAGCAAACCCATACAGGGGCAGCAGCCCCAGCATTTT.

This clone was picked up a small number of times. The chain couples TRBV19 to TRBJ1-2; 10 bases align to TRBD1. The V segment lost 6 bases and the J segment 5 bases; nucleotides outside the gene matches: 6. There are 14 residues in the CDR3. Germline CDR1 and CDR2: LNHDA and SQIVND (reference sequence). CDR3 DNA: TGTGCCAGTAGGGACCGGGACAGGGGTTATGGCTACACCTTC. Amino acids: CASRDRDRGYGYTF.

The V gene is TRBV10-2, the J gene TRBJ2-6; tentative D call: TRBD1 (5 bases). Trimming took off 8 bases at V and 1 base at J, with 9 bases between the two ends. The CDR3 sequence is 14 residues long. Germline V gene sequence: CDR1 WSHSY, CDR2 SAAADI. CDR3 amino acids: CASQQASGANVLTF. Here the CDR3 DNA reads TGCGCCAGCCAACAGGCTTCTGGGGCCAACGTCCTGACTTTC.

This chain links TRBV7-2 with TRBJ2-1; 8 positions agree with TRBD1. The junction had 5 bases not matched to a gene; V was cut back by 3 bases and J by 4 bases. Germline V CDR1 and CDR2: SGHTA, FQGNSA. This CDR3 contains 15 residues. The chain's CDR3 is CASSFATGVYNEQFF. The CDR3 DNA follows: TGTGCCAGCAGCTTCGCGACAGGGGTTTACAATGAGCAGTTCTTC.

The rearrangement joins TRBV5-1 to TRBJ2-3; 9 nucleotides align to TRBD1. This CDR3 contains 18 residues. CDR1 and CDR2 from the germline V gene are SGHRS and YFSETQ. V was clipped by 2 bases and J by 3 bases; unmatched bases: 13. The CDR3 DNA is TGCGCCAGCAGCTTCCGACCCGAAGGGGGACAGGGAACAGATACGCAGTATTTT. It codes for CASSFRPEGGQGTDTQYF.